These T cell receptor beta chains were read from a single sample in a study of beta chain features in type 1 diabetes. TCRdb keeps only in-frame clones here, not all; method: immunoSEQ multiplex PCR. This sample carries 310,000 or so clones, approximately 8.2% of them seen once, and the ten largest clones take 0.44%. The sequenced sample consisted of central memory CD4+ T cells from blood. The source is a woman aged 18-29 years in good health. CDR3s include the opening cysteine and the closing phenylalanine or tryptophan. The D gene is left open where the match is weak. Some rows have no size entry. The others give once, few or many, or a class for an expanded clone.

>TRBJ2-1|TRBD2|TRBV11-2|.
CASSWRGLADHRLYNEQFF
TGTGCCAGCAGCTGGCGGGGACTAGCGGACCATCGCCTATACAATGAGCAGTTCTTC
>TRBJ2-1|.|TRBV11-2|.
CASSPRGDRYNEQFF
TGTGCCAGCAGCCCGAGAGGGGACCGCTACAATGAGCAGTTCTTC
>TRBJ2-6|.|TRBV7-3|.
CASSLQISGANVLTF
TGTGCCAGCAGCTTACAGATTTCTGGGGCCAACGTCCTGACTTTC
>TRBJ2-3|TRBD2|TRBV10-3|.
CAITSSAGSTDTQYF
TGTGCCATCACCTCGTCAGCGGGGAGCACAGATACGCAGTATTTT
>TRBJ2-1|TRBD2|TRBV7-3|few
CASSLKASGRVNEQFF
TGTGCCAGCAGCTTAAAGGCTAGCGGGAGGGTCAATGAGCAGTTCTTC
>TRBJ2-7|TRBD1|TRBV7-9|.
CASSRWAGQGAPSSYEQYF
TGTGCCAGCAGCCGGTGGGCGGGACAGGGGGCTCCGAGCTCCTACGAGCAGTACTTC
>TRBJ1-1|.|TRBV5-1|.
CASREARMNTEAFF
TGCGCCAGCAGGGAGGCCCGAATGAACACTGAAGCTTTCTTT
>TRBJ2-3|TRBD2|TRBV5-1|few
CASSQGLAGLSDTQYF
TGCGCCAGCAGCCAGGGACTAGCGGGATTATCCGATACGCAGTATTTT
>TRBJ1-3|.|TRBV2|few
CASRPNSGNTIYF
TGTGCCAGCAGACCAAACTCTGGAAACACCATATATTTT
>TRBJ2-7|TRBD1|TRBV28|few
CASSTGGRYEQYF
TGTGCCAGCAGTACAGGGGGCAGGTACGAGCAGTACTTC
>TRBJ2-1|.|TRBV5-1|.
CASSLGLNYNEQFF
TGCGCCAGCAGCTTGGGACTGAACTACAATGAGCAGTTCTTC
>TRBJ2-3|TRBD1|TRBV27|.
CASVPGGPSTDTQYF
TGTGCCAGTGTTCCAGGGGGCCCTAGCACAGATACGCAGTATTTT
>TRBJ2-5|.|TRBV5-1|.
CASSPTGPRETQYF
TGCGCCAGCAGCCCAACAGGCCCTCGGGAGACCCAGTACTTC
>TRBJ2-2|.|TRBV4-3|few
CASRRGANTGELFF
TGCGCCAGCAGGAGGGGCGCGAACACCGGGGAGCTGTTTTTT
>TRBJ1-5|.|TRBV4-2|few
CASSQDRVNQPQHF
TGTGCCAGCAGCCAAGACAGGGTCAATCAGCCCCAGCATTTT
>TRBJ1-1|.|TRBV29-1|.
CSVEEFHGTEAFF
TGCAGCGTTGAAGAATTCCACGGCACTGAAGCTTTCTTT
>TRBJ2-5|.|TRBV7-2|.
CASSRVRGSLGTQYF
TGTGCCAGCAGCCGGGTACGGGGCTCGCTGGGGACCCAGTACTTC
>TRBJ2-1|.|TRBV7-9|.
CASSLAADNEQFF
TGTGCCAGCAGCTTGGCGGCAGACAATGAGCAGTTCTTC
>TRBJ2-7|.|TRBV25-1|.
CASSVSGEGYEQYF
TGTGCCAGCAGTGTATCGGGAGAAGGGTACGAGCAGTACTTC
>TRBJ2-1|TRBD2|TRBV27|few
CASSRLAGGPEQFF
TGTGCCAGCAGTCGGCTAGCGGGAGGACCTGAGCAGTTCTTC
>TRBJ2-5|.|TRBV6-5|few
CAISPGIVETQYF
TGTGCCATCAGCCCGGGTATAGTGGAGACCCAGTACTTC
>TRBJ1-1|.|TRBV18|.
CASSHGTNTEAFF
TGTGCCAGCTCCCACGGGACCAACACTGAAGCTTTCTTT
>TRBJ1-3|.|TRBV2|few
CASSEDRNTIYF
TGTGCCAGCAGTGAAGATCGAAACACCATATATTTT
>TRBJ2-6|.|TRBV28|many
CASSFLGSGANVLTF
TGTGCCAGCAGTTTTTTGGGTTCTGGGGCCAACGTCCTGACTTTC
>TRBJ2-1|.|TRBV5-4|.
CASSHKQWPNEQFF
TGTGCCAGCAGTCACAAACAGTGGCCCAATGAGCAGTTCTTC
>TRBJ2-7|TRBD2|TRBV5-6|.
CASSLASRAGGDYEQYF
TGTGCCAGCAGCTTGGCCTCTCGGGCGGGAGGGGACTACGAGCAGTACTTC
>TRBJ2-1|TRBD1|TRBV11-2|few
CASSASGGSGYNEQFF
TGTGCCAGCAGCGCCTCAGGGGGCTCGGGTTATAATGAGCAGTTCTTC
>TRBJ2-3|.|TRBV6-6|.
CASRFLRNTQYF
TGTGCCAGCAGATTTTTACGGAATACGCAGTATTTT
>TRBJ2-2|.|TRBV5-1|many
CASATGQLTGELFF
TGCGCCAGCGCGACCGGACAGCTAACCGGGGAGCTGTTTTTT
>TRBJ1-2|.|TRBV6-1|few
CASSEGSSKSGYTF
TGTGCCAGCAGTGAAGGGAGTTCGAAGAGTGGCTACACCTTC
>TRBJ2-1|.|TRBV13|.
CASSLGAGSYNEQFF
TGTGCCAGCAGCTTAGGCGCGGGGAGCTACAATGAGCAGTTCTTC
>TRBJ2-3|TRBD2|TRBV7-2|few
CASSPGLAEITDTQYF
TGTGCCAGCAGCCCCGGACTAGCGGAAATCACAGATACGCAGTATTTT
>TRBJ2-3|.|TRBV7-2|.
CASRSTLSTDTQYF
TGTGCCAGCAGATCGACCCTGAGCACAGATACGCAGTATTTT
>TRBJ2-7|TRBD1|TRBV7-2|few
CASSHRQGWDYEQYF
TGCGCCAGCAGCCACAGACAGGGTTGGGACTACGAGCAGTACTTC
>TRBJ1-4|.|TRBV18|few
CASSPAGGRVKLFF
TGTGCCAGCTCACCAGCCGGGGGCAGGGTGAAACTGTTTTTT
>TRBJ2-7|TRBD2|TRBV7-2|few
CASSFSGGPLYEQYF
TGTGCCAGCAGCTTTTCGGGAGGGCCTTTATACGAGCAGTACTTC
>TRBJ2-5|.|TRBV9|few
CASSVGGTDHQETQYF
TGTGCCAGCAGCGTAGGGGGAACGGACCATCAAGAGACCCAGTACTTC
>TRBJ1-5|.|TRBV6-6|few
CASSYANSNQPQHF
TGTGCCAGCAGTTACGCGAATAGCAATCAGCCCCAGCATTTT
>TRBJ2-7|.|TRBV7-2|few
CASSLDTSGVYEQYF
TGTGCCAGCAGCTTAGATACCTCCGGGGTTTACGAGCAGTACTTC
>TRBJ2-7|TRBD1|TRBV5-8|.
CASSLWGQGTYEQYF
TGTGCCAGCAGCTTGTGGGGACAGGGAACCTACGAGCAGTACTTC
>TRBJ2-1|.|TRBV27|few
CASSLSSSLEQFF
TGTGCCAGCAGTTTATCTTCTAGCTTGGAGCAGTTCTTC
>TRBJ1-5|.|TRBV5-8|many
CASTIDWDGQPQHF
TGTGCCAGCACTATAGATTGGGATGGCCAGCCCCAGCATTTT